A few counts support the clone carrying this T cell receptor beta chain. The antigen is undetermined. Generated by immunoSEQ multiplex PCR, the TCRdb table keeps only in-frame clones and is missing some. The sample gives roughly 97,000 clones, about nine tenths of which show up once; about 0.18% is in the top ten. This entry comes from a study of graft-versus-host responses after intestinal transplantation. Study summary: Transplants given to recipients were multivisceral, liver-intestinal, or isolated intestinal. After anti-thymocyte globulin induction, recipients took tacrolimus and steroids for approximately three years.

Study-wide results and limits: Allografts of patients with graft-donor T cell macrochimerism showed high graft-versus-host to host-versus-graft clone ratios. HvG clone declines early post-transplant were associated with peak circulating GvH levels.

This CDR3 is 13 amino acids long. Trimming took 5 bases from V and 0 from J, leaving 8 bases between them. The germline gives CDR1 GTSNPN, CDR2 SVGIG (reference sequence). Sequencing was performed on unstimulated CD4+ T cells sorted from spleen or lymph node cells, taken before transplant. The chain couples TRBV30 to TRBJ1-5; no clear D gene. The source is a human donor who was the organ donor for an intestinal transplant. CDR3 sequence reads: CAWADYSNQPQHF. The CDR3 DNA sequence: TGTGCCTGGGCGGATTATAGCAATCAGCCCCAGCATTTT.